This T cell receptor beta chain was recorded in a study of cytomegalovirus exposure and HLA in healthy donors. Study-level findings and limits: Association of a missense DCLRE1C variant with TCR beta V- and J-gene trimming was reported in a later analysis.

The PCR contained 60 Vbeta and 13 Jbeta primers. Produced via immunoSEQ multiplex PCR; TCRdb's table is partial and in-frame only. The profile shows 150,000 to 200,000 clones, around 80% of them singletons. As for this clone: The antigen is unknown.

The receptor was derived from a man between 35 and 55 years old in good health and CMV-seronegative. What was sequenced was PBMCs.

CDR3: CASSQERHSPLHF. The DNA for the CDR3 is TGCGCCAGCAGCCAAGAAAGACACTCCCCCCTCCACTTT. V usage is TRBV4-3 and J usage is TRBJ1-6; D gene ambiguous. The V and J ends lost 0 bases and 13 bases respectively, with 10 bases between them. The CDR3 is 13 residues long. CDR1 and CDR2 from the germline V gene are LGHNA and YSLEER.